This T cell receptor (beta chain) appears in the sequencing data of a study of response to subunit inactivated influenza vaccine. General study results and limits: Each seasonal influenza vaccination, the authors suggested, recruits few new T cells.

TCRdb reanalysed the RT-PCR reads using MiXCR and keeps one entry per CDR3 protein. Of roughly 190,000 distinct CDR3 sequences in the sample, around 12% are singletons; the top ten hold around 32%. This clonotype was recorded at least ten times. The antigen remains undetermined. These same records also appear under a second study, on T cells expressing NK-cell markers. As that report states: Libraries used 5'RACE template switching adding universal primer site and UMIs. Sorted CD3+CD56-NKG2C+, CD3+CD56+NKG2C- and CD3+CD56+NKG2C+ T cells were the source of the TCR beta repertoires. Once again these clonotypes came out on top in the CD3+CD56-NKG2C+ fraction of a handful of donors.

The source is a man between 50 and 59 years old who received an inactivated influenza vaccine. Sample: CD8+ T cells sorted from PBMCs, taken roughly 13 days after vaccination.

CDR3 residues: CASSLGLAGAFTDTQYF. Written as DNA, the CDR3 is TGTGCCAGCAGCTTAGGGCTAGCGGGGGCCTTCACAGATACGCAGTATTTT. The chain is built from TRBV7-2 and TRBJ2-3; 10 bases fit TRBD2. The CDR3 is 17 amino acids. CDR1 SGHTA and CDR2 FQGNSA come from the germline V gene. The junction had 6 bases not matched to a gene; V was cut back by 1 base and J by 2 bases.